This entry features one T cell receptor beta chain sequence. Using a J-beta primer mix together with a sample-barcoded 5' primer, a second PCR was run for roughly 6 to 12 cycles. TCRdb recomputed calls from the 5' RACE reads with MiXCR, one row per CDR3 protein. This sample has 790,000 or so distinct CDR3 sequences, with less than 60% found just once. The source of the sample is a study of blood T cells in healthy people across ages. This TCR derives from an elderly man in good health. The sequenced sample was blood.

The CDR3 DNA reads TGTGCCAGCAGCTGGACTAGAGGCGATGAGCAGTTCTTC. Protein: CASSWTRGDEQFF. The gene calls are TRBV7-2 and TRBJ2-1, with 7 bases fitting TRBD2. Losses at the gene ends were 4 bases for V and 8 bases for J; bases not matched to a gene: 5. The CDR3 runs to 13 residues. From germline, CDR1 is SGHTA and CDR2 FQGNSA.